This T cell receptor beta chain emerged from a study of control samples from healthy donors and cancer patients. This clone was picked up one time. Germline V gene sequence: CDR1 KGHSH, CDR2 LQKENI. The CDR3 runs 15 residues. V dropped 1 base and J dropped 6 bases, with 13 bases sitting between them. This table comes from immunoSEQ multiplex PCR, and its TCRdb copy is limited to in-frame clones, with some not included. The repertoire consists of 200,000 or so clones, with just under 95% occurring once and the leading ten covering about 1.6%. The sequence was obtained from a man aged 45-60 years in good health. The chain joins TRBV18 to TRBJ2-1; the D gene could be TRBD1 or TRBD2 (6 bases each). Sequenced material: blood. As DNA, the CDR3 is TGTGCCAGCTCACCACAGGGAAGGGGGGTCAATGAGCAGTTCTTC. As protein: CASSPQGRGVNEQFF.